The sequence of this TCR beta chain was determined in a study of monozygotic twins with cystic fibrosis. Libraries were prepared by immunoSEQ multiplex PCR; TCRdb keeps only in-frame clonotypes and omits some of them. The repertoire consists of tens of thousands of clones, with around nine tenths occurring once and the leading ten covering roughly 1.2%. CDR3 length: 17 amino acids. Per germline, CDR1 LNHNV and CDR2 YYDKDF (reference sequence). Trimming removed 2 bases from V and 6 bases from J, with 20 bases in between. The rearrangement links TRBV15 to TRBJ1-5, with no clear D. Specimen: blood. This receptor was obtained from a woman in her thirties with cystic fibrosis. CDR3 nucleotides: TGTGCCACCAGCAGAAAAGCTAACCCTAACCGTGGTCAGCCCCAGCATTTT. It specifies CATSRKANPNRGQPQHF.